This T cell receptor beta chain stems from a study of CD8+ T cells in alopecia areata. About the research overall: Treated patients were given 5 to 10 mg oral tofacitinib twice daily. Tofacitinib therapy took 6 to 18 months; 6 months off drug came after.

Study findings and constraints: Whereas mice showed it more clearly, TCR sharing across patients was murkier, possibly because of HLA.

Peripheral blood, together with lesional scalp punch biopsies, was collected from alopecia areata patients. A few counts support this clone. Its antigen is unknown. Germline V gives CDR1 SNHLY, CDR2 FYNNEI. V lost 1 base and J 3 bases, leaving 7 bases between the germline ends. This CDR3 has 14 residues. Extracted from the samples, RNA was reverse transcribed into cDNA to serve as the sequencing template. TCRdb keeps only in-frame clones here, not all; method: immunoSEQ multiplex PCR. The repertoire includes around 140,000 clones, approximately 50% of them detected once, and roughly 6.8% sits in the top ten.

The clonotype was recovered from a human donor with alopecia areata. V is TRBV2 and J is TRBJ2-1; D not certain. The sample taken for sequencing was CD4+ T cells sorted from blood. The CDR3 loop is CASSEERIYNEQFF. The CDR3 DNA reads TGTGCCAGCAGTGAAGAGAGGATCTACAATGAGCAGTTCTTC.